Given below is one T cell receptor beta chain in context. Its specificity is not known. Profiled with immunoSEQ multiplex PCR; TCRdb holds only in-frame clones, not every one. The repertoire holds some 62,000 clones, with around four fifths as singletons. V dropped 0 bases and J dropped 1; count of bases not matched to a gene: 2. Germline V lookup: CDR1 LGHNA, CDR2 YNFKEQ. This CDR3 comprises 15 residues. This entry belongs to a study of OX40 agonist ivuxolimab in advanced cancers. The overall study: People who had prior anti-PD-1, anti-PD-L1 or anti-CTLA-4 therapy could take part, and under 45% had some. Two patients with cutaneous melanoma and one with hepatocellular carcinoma, three in total, showed partial responses.

Study conclusions and caveats: More expanded clones were seen, on average, in CD8+ T cells than in CD4+. With doses of 0.1-3.0 mg/kg, partial responders showed among the lowest clonal expansion.

This sequence was found in an adult with an advanced solid tumor such as melanoma, head and neck, liver or kidney cancer. Specimen: CD4+ or CD8+ T cells sorted from blood, collected in a trial of the OX40 agonist ivuxolimab. The gene calls are TRBV4-2 and TRBJ2-7; the match to TRBD1 covers 8 bases. The CDR3: CASSQDQGASYEQYF. CDR3 DNA: TGTGCCAGCAGCCAAGATCAGGGGGCGTCCTACGAGCAGTACTTC.